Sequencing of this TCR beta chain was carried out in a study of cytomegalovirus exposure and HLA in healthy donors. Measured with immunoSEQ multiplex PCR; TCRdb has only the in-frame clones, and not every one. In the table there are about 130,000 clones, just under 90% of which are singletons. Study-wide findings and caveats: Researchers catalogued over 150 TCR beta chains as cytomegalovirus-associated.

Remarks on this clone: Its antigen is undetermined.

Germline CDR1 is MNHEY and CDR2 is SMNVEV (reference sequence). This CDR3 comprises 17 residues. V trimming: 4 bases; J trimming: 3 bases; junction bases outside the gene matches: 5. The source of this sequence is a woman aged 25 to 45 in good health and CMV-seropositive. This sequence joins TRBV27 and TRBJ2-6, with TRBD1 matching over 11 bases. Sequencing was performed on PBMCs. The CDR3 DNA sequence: TGTGCCAGCAGTTCGCGGGACAGGGGGTATGGGGCCAACGTCCTGACTTTC. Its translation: CASSSRDRGYGANVLTF.